One and the same sample provided the 8 T cell receptor beta chains below, sequenced in a study of blood T cell repertoires in COVID-19. Assay used: immunoSEQ multiplex PCR; TCRdb lists only in-frame clones, some missing. The sample lists around 120,000 clones, 70% to 80% occurring once. The sequenced material came from peripheral blood. These receptors were obtained from a woman of 80 years or more with acute or convalescent COVID-19.

V gene TRBV7-8 combines with J gene TRBJ1-4, with a possible D match to TRBD1 (6 bases). The CDR3 spans 16 residues. Germline V gives CDR1 SGHVS, CDR2 FQNEAQ. V lost 2 bases to trimming and J lost 2 bases, with 12 bases between them. The CDR3 nucleotides are TGTGCCAGCAGCTTAATGGGGGCAGGGACTAATGAAAAACTGTTTTTT. This sequence encodes CASSLMGAGTNEKLFF.

This clone turned up a few times. V and J are TRBV18 and TRBJ1-1; maybe TRBD1 (5 bases). In germline, CDR1 is KGHSH, CDR2 LQKENI. This CDR3 has 15 amino acids. Between the trimmed V and J ends, which lost 6 bases and 2 bases, there was a span of 16 bases. The DNA for the CDR3 is TGTGCCAGCTCCCGCGGCGGGGGAACCAACACTGAAGCTTTCTTT. The encoded protein is CASSRGGGTNTEAFF.

This clone was recorded only once. The rearrangement uses TRBV11-3 and TRBJ2-1; D gene ambiguous. From germline, CDR1 is SGHNT and CDR2 YENEEA. This CDR3 contains 13 residues. Trimming shortened V by 5 bases and J by 4 bases, and 9 bases separated the two germline ends. This CDR3 reads CASSNGFYNEQFF. In DNA form, the CDR3 reads TGTGCCAGCAGCAACGGTTTTTACAATGAGCAGTTCTTC.

The chain joins TRBV12-3 or TRBV12-4 to TRBJ2-5; D may be TRBD1 (6 bases). The CDR3 runs to 13 residues. The V and J ends lost 5 bases and 2 bases respectively, with 9 bases between them. The CDR3 here is CASSGTLQETQYF. CDR3 bases: TGTGCCAGCAGTGGGACATTACAAGAGACCCAGTACTTC.

The V gene is TRBV4-2, the J gene TRBJ2-2; TRBD2 agrees at 9 bases. From germline, CDR1 is LGHNA and CDR2 YNFKEQ. V was clipped by 0 bases and J by 6 bases; unmatched bases: 8. The CDR3 is 17 amino acids. This CDR3 reads CASSQDRASGIAGELFF. DNA for the CDR3: TGTGCCAGCAGCCAAGATCGGGCTAGCGGGATAGCCGGGGAGCTGTTTTTT.

Ten or more counts support this clone. This chain uses TRBV5-1 with TRBJ1-4; a possible D gene is TRBD1 (5 bases). Trimming left V 8 bases short and J 3 bases short, with 11 bases between. Germline V gene sequence: CDR1 SGHRS, CDR2 YFSETQ. The CDR3 contains 13 residues. For the CDR3, the DNA is TGCGCCAGTAGACAGTCGGCTAATGAAAAACTGTTTTTT. Residues: CASRQSANEKLFF.

The rearrangement uses TRBV18 and TRBJ1-6; 9 bases fit TRBD1. V lost 6 bases to trimming and J lost 9 bases; unmatched junction nucleotides: 9. CDR1 KGHSH and CDR2 LQKENI come from the germline V gene. The length of the CDR3 is 15 residues. The CDR3 reads CASSLGQGSSSPLHF. The CDR3 DNA reads TGTGCCAGCTCGCTGGGACAGGGATCGAGTTCACCCCTCCACTTT.

The chain recombines TRBV6-1 with TRBJ2-3; 7 bases align to TRBD2. Per germline, CDR1 MNHNS and CDR2 SASEGT. The V gene end was trimmed by 2 bases and the J gene end by 4 bases; junction bases not matched to a gene: 9. This CDR3 comprises 16 residues. The CDR3 region is CASSESVGGGADTQYF. The DNA of the CDR3 is TGTGCCAGCAGTGAATCGGTCGGGGGAGGGGCAGATACGCAGTATTTT.